This T cell receptor (beta chain) was observed in a study of OX40 agonist ivuxolimab in advanced cancers. Deletions cut 4 bases from V and 2 bases from J, with 21 bases between. Germline values: CDR1 SGHRS, CDR2 YFSETQ. This CDR3 is 18 amino acids long. Here immunoSEQ multiplex PCR was the method, and the copy in TCRdb shows in-frame clones only, minus some. Of 25,000 to 35,000 clones listed, under 85% are singletons. This material consisted of CD4+ or CD8+ T cells sorted from blood, taken in a trial of the OX40 agonist ivuxolimab. The chain recombines TRBV5-1 with TRBJ2-2, with D possibly TRBD2 on 5 matching bases. The clonotype was recovered from an adult with an advanced solid tumor such as melanoma, head and neck, liver or kidney cancer. This CDR3 reads CASSTRQLGPTNTGELFF. As DNA, the CDR3 is TGCGCCAGCAGCACGCGTCAACTAGGGCCCACTAACACCGGGGAGCTGTTTTTT. The full variable domain, completed using reference TRBV5-1 and TRBJ2-2, is KAGVTQTPRYLIKTRGQQVTLSCSPISGHRSVSWYQQTPGQGLQFLFEYFSETQRNKGNFPGRFSGRQFSNSRSEMNVSTLELGDSALYLCASSTRQLGPTNTGELFFGEGSRLTVL.